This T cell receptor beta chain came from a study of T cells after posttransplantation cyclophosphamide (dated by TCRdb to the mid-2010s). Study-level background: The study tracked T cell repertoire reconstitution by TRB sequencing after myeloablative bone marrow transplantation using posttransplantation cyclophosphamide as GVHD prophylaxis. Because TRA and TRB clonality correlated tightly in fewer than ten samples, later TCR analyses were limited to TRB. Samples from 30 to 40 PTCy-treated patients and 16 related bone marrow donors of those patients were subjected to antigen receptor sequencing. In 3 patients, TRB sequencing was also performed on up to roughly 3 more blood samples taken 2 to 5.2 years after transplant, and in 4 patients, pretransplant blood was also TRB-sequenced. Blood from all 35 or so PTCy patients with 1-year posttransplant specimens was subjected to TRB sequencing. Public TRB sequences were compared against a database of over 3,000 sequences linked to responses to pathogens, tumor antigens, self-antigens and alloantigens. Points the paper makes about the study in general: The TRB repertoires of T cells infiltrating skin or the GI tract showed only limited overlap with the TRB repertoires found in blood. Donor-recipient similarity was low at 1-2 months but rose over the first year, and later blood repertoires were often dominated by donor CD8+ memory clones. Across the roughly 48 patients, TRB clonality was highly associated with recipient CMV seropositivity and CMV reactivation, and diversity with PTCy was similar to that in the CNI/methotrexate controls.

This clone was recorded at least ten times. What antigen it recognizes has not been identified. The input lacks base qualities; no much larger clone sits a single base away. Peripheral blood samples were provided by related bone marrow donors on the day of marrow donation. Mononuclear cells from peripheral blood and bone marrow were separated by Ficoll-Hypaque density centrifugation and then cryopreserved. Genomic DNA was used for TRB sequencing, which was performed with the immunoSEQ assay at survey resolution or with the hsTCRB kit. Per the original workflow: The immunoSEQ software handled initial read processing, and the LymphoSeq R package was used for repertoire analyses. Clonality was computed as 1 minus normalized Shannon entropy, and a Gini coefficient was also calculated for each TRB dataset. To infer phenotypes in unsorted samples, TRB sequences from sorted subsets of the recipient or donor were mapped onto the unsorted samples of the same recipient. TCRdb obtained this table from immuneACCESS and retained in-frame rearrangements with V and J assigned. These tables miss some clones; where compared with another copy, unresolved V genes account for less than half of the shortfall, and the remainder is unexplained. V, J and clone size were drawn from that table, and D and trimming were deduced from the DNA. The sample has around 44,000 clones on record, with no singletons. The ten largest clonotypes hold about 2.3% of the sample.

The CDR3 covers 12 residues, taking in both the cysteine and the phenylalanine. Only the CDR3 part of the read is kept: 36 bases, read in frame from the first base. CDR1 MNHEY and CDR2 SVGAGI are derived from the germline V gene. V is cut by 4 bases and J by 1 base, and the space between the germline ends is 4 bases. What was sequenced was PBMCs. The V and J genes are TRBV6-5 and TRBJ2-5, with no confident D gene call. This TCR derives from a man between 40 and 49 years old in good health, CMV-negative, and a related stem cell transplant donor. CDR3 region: CASSSSQETQYF. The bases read TGTGCCAGCAGTTCCAGCCAAGAGACCCAGTACTTC.